Detailed here is one TCR beta chain. Antigen specificity is unknown. The data were taken from a study of vaccination effects on CD4 cells after COVID-19. Libraries were prepared by immunoSEQ multiplex PCR; TCRdb keeps only in-frame clonotypes and omits some of them. The sample records 30,000 to 40,000 clones, less than 80% being singletons. Findings and limits, study-wide: Clones of infection and vaccine origin contracted markedly late after vaccination.

Antigen-specific CD4+ T cells were expanded with viral peptide pools in the ViraFEST assay before sequencing. Culture proceeded for approximately nine days, and CD4+ T cells were then isolated. Every participant took two doses of the BNT162b2 or mRNA-1273 vaccine. Germline CDR1 is SGHRS and CDR2 is YFSETQ. The CDR3 sequence is 11 residues long. Deletions cut 4 bases from V and 3 bases from J, with 5 bases between. The chain links TRBV5-1 to TRBJ2-7, with no clear D. The sample here was CD4+ T cells from PBMCs cultured with SARS-CoV-2 spike peptides, taken after COVID-19 vaccination. The origin of this receptor is a human donor who received a COVID-19 vaccine. CDR3 coding DNA: TGCGCCAGCAGCGGTCTCTACGAGCAGTACTTC. It translates to CASSGLYEQYF. Combining the CDR3 with reference TRBV5-1 and TRBJ2-7 gives the whole variable domain KAGVTQTPRYLIKTRGQQVTLSCSPISGHRSVSWYQQTPGQGLQFLFEYFSETQRNKGNFPGRFSGRQFSNSRSEMNVSTLELGDSALYLCASSGLYEQYFGPGTRLTVT.